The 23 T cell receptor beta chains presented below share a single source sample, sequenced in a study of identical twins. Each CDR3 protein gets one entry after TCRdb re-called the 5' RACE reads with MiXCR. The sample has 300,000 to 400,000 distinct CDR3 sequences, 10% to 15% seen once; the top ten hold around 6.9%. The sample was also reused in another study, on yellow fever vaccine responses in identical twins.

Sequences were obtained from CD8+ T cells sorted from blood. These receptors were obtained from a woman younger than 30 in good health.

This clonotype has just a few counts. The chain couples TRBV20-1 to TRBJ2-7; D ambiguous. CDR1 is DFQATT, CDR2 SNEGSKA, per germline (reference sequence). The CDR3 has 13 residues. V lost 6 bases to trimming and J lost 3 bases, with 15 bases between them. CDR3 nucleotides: TGCAGTGCCGTGTCTAGTCAAGACTACGAGCAGTACGTC. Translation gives CSAVSSQDYEQYV.

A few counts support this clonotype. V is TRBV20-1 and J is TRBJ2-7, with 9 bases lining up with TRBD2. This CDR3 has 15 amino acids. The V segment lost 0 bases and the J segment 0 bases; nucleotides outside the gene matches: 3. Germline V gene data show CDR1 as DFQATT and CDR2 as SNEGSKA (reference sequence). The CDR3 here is CSARDNSGSSYEQYF. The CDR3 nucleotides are TGCAGTGCTAGAGATAATAGCGGGAGCTCCTACGAGCAGTACTTC.

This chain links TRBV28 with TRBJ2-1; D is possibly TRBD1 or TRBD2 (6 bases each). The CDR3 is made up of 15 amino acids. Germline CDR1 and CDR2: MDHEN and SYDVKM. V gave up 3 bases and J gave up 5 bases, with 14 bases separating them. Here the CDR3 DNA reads TGTGCCAGCAGTTTTGTTCCGGGGGCCGACAATGAGCAGTTCTTC. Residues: CASSFVPGADNEQFF. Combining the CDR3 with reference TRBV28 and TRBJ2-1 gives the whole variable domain DVKVTQSSRYLVKRTGEKVFLECVQDMDHENMFWYRQDPGLGLRLIYFSYDVKMKEKGDIPEGYSVSREKKERFSLILESASTNQTSMYLCASSFVPGADNEQFFGPGTRLTVL.

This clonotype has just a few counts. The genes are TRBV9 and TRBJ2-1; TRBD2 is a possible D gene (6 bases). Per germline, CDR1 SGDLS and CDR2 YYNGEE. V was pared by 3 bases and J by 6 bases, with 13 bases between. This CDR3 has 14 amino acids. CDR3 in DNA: TGTGCCAGCAGCGGGGTAGCGGCCCCCAATGAGCAGTTCTTC. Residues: CASSGVAAPNEQFF. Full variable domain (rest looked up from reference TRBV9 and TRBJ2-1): DSGVTQTPKHLITATGQRVTLRCSPRSGDLSVYWYQQSLDQGLQFLIQYYNGEERAKGNILERFSAQQFPDLHSELNLSSLELGDSALYFCASSGVAAPNEQFFGPGTRLTVL.

The DNA of the CDR3 is TGTGCCAGCAGCCAAAGTCTCCGGGGGCATTACAATGAGCAGTTCTTC. This gives the protein CASSQSLRGHYNEQFF. The chain recombines TRBV3-1 with TRBJ2-1, with D perhaps given as TRBD1 or TRBD2 (6 bases each). Looked up from germline, CDR1 is LGHDT and CDR2 is YNNKEL (reference sequence). The CDR3 runs to 16 residues. V lost 2 bases to trimming and J lost 4 bases, with 15 bases between them.

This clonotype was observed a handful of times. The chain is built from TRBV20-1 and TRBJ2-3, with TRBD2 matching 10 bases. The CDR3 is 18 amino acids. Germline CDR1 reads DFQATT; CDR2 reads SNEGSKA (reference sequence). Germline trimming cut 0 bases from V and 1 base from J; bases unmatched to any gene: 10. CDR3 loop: CSAREGERGGGGTDTQYF. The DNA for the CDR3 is TGCAGTGCTAGAGAGGGGGAGCGGGGGGGAGGGGGCACAGATACGCAGTATTTT.

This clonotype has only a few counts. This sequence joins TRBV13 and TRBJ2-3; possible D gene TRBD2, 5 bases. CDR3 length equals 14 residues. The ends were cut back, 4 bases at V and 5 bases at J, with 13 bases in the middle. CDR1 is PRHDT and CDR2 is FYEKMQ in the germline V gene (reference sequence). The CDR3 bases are TGTGCCAGCAGCTCAACACCGAGCGGAGATACGCAGTATTTT. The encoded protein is CASSSTPSGDTQYF. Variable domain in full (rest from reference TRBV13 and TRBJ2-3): AAGVIQSPRHLIKEKRETATLKCYPIPRHDTVYWYQQGPGQDPQFLISFYEKMQSDKGSIPDRFSAQQFSDYHSELNMSSLELGDSALYFCASSSTPSGDTQYFGPGTRLTVL.

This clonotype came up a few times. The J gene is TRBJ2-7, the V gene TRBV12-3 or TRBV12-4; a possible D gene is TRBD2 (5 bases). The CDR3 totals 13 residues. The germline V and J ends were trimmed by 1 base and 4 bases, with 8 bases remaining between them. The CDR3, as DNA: TGTGCCAGCAGTTTAGATACGGGGTACGAGCAGTACTTC. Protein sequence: CASSLDTGYEQYF.

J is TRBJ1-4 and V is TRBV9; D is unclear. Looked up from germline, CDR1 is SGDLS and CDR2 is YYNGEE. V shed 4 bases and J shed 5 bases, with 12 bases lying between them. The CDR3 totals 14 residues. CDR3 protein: CASSQNGLNEKLFF. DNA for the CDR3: TGTGCCAGCAGCCAGAACGGGTTGAATGAAAAACTGTTTTTT.

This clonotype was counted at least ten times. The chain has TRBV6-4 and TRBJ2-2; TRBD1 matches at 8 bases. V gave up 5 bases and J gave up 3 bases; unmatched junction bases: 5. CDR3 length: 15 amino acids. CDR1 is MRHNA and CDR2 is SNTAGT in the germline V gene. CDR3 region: CASSPGTGDTGELFF. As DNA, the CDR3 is TGTGCCAGCAGTCCCGGGACAGGAGACACCGGGGAGCTGTTTTTT.

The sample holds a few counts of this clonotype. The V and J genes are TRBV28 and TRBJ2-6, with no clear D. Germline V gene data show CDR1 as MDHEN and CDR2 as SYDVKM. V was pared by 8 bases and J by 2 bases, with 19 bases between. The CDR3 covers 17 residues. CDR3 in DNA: TGTGCCAGCCGCACGATTTATGATTCGCCTGGGGCCAACGTCCTGACTTTC. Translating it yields CASRTIYDSPGANVLTF.

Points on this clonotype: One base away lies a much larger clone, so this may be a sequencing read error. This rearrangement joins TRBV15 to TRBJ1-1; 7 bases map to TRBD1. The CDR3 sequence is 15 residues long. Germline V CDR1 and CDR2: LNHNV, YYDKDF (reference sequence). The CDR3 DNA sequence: TGTCCCACCAGCACCCTGACAGGGTTCAACACTGAAGCTTTCTTT. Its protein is CPTSTLTGFNTEAFF.

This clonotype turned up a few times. The CDR3 coding sequence is TGTGCCAGCAGCCCCGGACTGTTTAGCGAGCAGTACGTC. Residues: CASSPGLFSEQYV. The chain carries TRBV11-2 and TRBJ2-7; D might be TRBD2 (5 bases). CDR3 length: 13 residues. The germline CDR1 and CDR2 sequences are SGHAT and FQNNGV. V gave up 5 bases and J gave up 6 bases, with 14 bases separating them.

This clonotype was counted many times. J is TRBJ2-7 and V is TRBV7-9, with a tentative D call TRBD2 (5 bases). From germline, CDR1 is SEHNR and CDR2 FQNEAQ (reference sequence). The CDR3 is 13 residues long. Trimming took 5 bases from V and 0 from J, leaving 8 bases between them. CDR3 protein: CASSAGISYEQYF. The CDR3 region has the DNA TGTGCCAGCAGCGCCGGGATCTCCTACGAGCAGTACTTC.

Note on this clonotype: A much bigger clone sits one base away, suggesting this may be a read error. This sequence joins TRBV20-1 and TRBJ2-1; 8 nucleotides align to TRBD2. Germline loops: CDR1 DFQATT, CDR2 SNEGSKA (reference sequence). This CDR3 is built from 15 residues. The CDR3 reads CGAIPRGRSYNEQFF. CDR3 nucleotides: TGCGGTGCCATCCCCCGCGGGAGGTCCTACAATGAGCAGTTCTTC.

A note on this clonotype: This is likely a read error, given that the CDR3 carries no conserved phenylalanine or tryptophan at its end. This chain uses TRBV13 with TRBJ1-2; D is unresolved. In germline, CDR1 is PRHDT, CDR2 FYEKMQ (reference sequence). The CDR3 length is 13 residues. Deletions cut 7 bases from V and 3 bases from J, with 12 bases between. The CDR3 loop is CASTTGGDYGYTL. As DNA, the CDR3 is TGTGCCAGCACCACTGGAGGCGACTATGGCTACACCCTC.

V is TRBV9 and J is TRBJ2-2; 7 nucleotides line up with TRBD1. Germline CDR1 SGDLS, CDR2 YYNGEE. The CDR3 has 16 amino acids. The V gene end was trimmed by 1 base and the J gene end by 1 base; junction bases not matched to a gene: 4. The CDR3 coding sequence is TGTGCCAGCAGCGTACAAGGGGGCGAGAACACCGGGGAGCTGTTTTTT. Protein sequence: CASSVQGGENTGELFF.

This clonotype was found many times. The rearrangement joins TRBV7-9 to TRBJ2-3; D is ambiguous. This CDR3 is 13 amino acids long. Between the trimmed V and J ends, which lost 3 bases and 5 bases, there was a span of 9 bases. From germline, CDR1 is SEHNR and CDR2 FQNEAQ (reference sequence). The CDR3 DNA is TGTGCCAGCAGCTTTATGCTGGAAGATACGCAGTATTTT. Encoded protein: CASSFMLEDTQYF.

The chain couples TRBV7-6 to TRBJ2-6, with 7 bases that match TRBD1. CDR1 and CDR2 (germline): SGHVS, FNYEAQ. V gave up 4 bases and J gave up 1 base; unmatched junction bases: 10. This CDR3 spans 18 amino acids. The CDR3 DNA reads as TGTGCCAGCAGCTCCACAGGGGATTTAGTGTCTGGGGCCAACGTCCTGACTTTC. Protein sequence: CASSSTGDLVSGANVLTF.

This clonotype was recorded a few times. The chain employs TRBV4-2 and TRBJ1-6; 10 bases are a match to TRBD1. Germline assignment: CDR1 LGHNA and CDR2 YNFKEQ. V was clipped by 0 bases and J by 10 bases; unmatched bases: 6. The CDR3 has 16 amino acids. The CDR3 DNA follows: TGTGCCAGCAGCCAAGATGGGGGGACAGGGGACTCACCCCTCCACTTT. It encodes CASSQDGGTGDSPLHF.

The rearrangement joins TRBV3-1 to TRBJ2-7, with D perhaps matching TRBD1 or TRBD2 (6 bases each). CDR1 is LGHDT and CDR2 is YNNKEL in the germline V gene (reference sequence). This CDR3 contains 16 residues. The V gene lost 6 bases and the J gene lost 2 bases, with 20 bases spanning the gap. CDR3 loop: CASSPGLRGLAYEQYV. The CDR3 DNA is TGTGCCAGCAGTCCAGGCTTACGGGGGCTTGCCTACGAGCAGTACGTC.

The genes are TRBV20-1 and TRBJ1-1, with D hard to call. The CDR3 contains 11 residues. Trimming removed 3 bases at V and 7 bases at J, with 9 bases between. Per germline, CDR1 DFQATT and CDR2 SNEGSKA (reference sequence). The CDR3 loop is CSASWVHEAFF. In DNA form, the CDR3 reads TGCAGTGCTAGTTGGGTTCATGAAGCTTTCTTT.

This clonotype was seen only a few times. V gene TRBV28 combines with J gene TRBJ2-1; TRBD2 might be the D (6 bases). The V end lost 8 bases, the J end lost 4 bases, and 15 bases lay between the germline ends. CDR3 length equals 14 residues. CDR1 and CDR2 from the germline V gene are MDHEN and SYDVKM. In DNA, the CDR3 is TGTGCCAGCGGCGAGGGGACTGCATACAATGAGCAGTTCTTC. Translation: CASGEGTAYNEQFF.